These 23 T cell receptor beta chains came from one sample sequenced in a study of T cells in Graves' hyperthyroidism and ophthalmopathy. Amplified TCR beta CDR3 regions derived from RNA transcripts. Initially, a first-round RT-PCR of the TCR CDR3 employed the HTBI primer set. TCRdb fed the multiplex PCR reads into MiXCR, producing one record per CDR3 protein. Altogether approximately 560,000 distinct CDR3 sequences are present, around 46% being singletons, with the ten largest covering roughly 8.2%. Sequencing was done on a sample of peripheral blood or thyroid tissue (not recorded which). The receptors shown here come from a woman between 18 and 29 years old with Graves' hyperthyroidism.

This clonotype was observed a few times. The chain has TRBV10-3 and TRBJ1-1; a possible D gene is TRBD1 (6 bases). CDR3 size: 13 residues. Per the germline V gene, CDR1 is ENHRY and CDR2 is SYGVKD. CDR3 DNA: TGTGCTCATCGGGGCAGGGGTTTCGCTGAAGCTTTCTTT. Protein: CAHRGRGFAEAFF.

This clonotype was observed a few times. This chain uses TRBV19 with TRBJ1-5; TRBD1 matches at 8 bases. The V gene's germline CDR1 is LNHDA and CDR2 SQIVND (reference sequence). V lost 4 bases and J lost 7; bases outside the gene matches: 18. This CDR3 is 18 amino acids long. The CDR3, as DNA: TGTGCCAGTAGTAAATCGAGGACGGACAGGGATCGTCAACAGCCCCAGCATTTT. It yields the protein CASSKSRTDRDRQQPQHF.

V gene TRBV20-1 combines with J gene TRBJ2-5; D is unresolved. Per germline, CDR1 DFQATT and CDR2 SNEGSKA (reference sequence). With 4 bases removed from V and 0 bases from J, the gap between germline ends came to 15 bases. This CDR3 comprises 15 residues. CDR3 sequence (DNA): TGCAGTGCTAACGATGTGAGAGAAAACCAAGAGACCCAGTACTTC. It specifies CSANDVRENQETQYF.

The rearrangement uses TRBV7-6 and TRBJ2-2; the match to TRBD2 covers 10 bases. CDR3 length: 15 amino acids. V shed 6 bases and J 2 bases; nucleotides not matched to a gene: 3. Germline values: CDR1 SGHVS, CDR2 FNYEAQ. The CDR3 nucleotides are TGTGCCAGCAGGTCTAGCGGGAGTAACACCGGGGAGCTGTTTTTT. Protein: CASRSSGSNTGELFF.

A word on this clonotype: An end of the junction does not agree with germline; a read error may underlie this. V usage is TRBV7-8 and J usage is TRBJ1-1; no clear D gene. Germline V gene data show CDR1 as SGHVS and CDR2 as FQNEAQ. There are 10 residues in the CDR3. CDR3 sequence (DNA): TGTGCCAGCAGCTCTACTGGAGCTTTCTTT. It encodes CASSSTGAFF.

This clonotype appeared many times. The V call is TRBV2, the J call TRBJ1-5, with 9 bases that match TRBD1. With V trimmed by 7 bases and J by 6 bases, 10 bases remained unmatched. This CDR3 contains 15 residues. Germline V CDR1 and CDR2: SNHLY, FYNNEI. CDR3: CASNRGTGLVQPQHF. DNA for the CDR3: TGTGCCAGCAACCGGGGGACAGGGCTGGTTCAGCCCCAGCATTTT. The complete variable domain, with remaining parts taken from reference TRBV2 and TRBJ1-5, reads EPEVTQTPSHQVTQMGQEVILRCVPISNHLYFYWYRQILGQKVEFLVSFYNNEISEKSEIFDDQFSVERPDGSNFTLKIRSTKLEDSAMYFCASNRGTGLVQPQHFGDGTRLSIL.

The chain carries TRBV14 and TRBJ2-5; D possibly corresponds to TRBD2 (6 bases). CDR1 and CDR2 from the germline V gene are SGHDN and FVKESK. Trimming took off 1 base at V and 1 base at J, with 13 bases between the two ends. This CDR3 region has 16 residues. The CDR3 spells CASSQGRRGTQETQYF. CDR3 in DNA: TGTGCCAGCAGCCAAGGGCGTCGGGGGACCCAAGAGACCCAGTACTTC. Looking up the rest from reference TRBV14 and TRBJ2-5 gives the full variable domain: EAGVTQFPSHSVIEKGQTVTLRCDPISGHDNLYWYRRVMGKEIKFLLHFVKESKQDESGMPNNRFLAERTGGTYSTLKVQPAELEDSGVYFCASSQGRRGTQETQYFGPGTRLLVL.

On this clonotype itself: Compared with germline, one end of the junction differs, possibly owing to a read error. This rearrangement joins TRBV7-7 to TRBJ1-1, with D perhaps TRBD1 (6 bases). The CDR3 runs 15 residues. Germline CDR1 SSHAT, CDR2 FNYEAQ (reference sequence). CDR3 bases: TGTGCTAGCAGCCCTCGACAGGAGCTGAACACTGAAGCTTTCTTT. It codes for CASSPRQELNTEAFF.

Points on this clonotype: A read error may explain this, as a much larger clone is one base away. The V gene is TRBV15, the J gene TRBJ2-7; D possibly corresponds to TRBD2 (7 bases). The CDR3 runs 15 residues. CDR1 LNHNV and CDR2 YYDKDF come from the germline V gene (reference sequence). Here the CDR3 reads CATSRDRSGDYEQCF. DNA of the CDR3: TGTGCCACCAGCAGAGATCGGTCAGGGGACTACGAGCAGTGCTTC. Filled out from reference TRBV15 and TRBJ2-7, the complete variable domain reads DAMVIQNPRYQVTQFGKPVTLSCSQTLNHNVMYWYQQKSSQAPKLLFHYYDKDFNNEADTPDNFQSRRPNTSFCFLDIRSPGLGDTAMYLCATSRDRSGDYEQCFGPGTRLTVT.

This sequence joins TRBV25-1 and TRBJ1-1; D is unclear. Trimming stripped 8 bases from V and 4 bases from J, with 11 bases between. The length of the CDR3 is 12 residues. Germline V gene data show CDR1 as MGHDK and CDR2 as SYGVNS. As DNA, the CDR3 is TGTGCCAGCCTCAACGGACTCACTGAAGCTTTCTTT. Translating it yields CASLNGLTEAFF.

In regard to this clonotype: The junction does not match germline at one end; this may be a read error. V and J are TRBV29-1 and TRBJ2-7; D uncertain. This CDR3 has 14 amino acids. CDR1 is SQVTM and CDR2 is ANQGSEA in the germline V gene. CDR3 loop: CSVEVPGGGYGQYF. In nucleotides, the CDR3 is TGCAGCGTTGAAGTACCGGGCGGCGGTTACGGGCAGTACTTC.

The chain links TRBV7-2 to TRBJ2-7; a possible D gene is TRBD1 (6 bases). The CDR3 has 15 residues. V was clipped by 3 bases and J by 2 bases, with 14 bases between them. Per the germline V gene, CDR1 is SGHTA and CDR2 is FQGNSA. This chain's CDR3 is CASSFPSGHPYEQYF. The CDR3 DNA is TGTGCCAGCAGCTTCCCATCGGGACACCCCTACGAGCAGTACTTC. Variable domain in full (rest from reference TRBV7-2 and TRBJ2-7): GAGVSQSPSNKVTEKGKDVELRCDPISGHTALYWYRQSLGQGLEFLIYFQGNSAPDKSGLPSDRFSAERTGGSVSTLTIQRTQQEDSAVYLCASSFPSGHPYEQYFGPGTRLTVT.

The genes are TRBV2 and TRBJ1-6, with 11 bases aligning to TRBD1. The CDR3 runs 14 residues. V dropped 11 bases and J dropped 7; count of bases not matched to a gene: 7. The germline V gene has CDR1 SNHLY and CDR2 FYNNEI. The CDR3 reads CAWEGQGVNSPLHF. In nucleotides, the CDR3 is TGTGCCTGGGAGGGACAGGGGGTCAATTCACCCCTCCACTTT.

The rearrangement uses TRBV29-1 and TRBJ2-2, with 12 bases lining up with TRBD2. This CDR3 comprises 18 residues. V lost 7 bases, J lost 6 bases, and 18 bases stayed unmatched. Germline V gene sequence: CDR1 SQVTM, CDR2 ANQGSEA. Here the CDR3 reads CSARGSSSLAGGAGELFF. The DNA of the CDR3 is TGCAGCGCCCGGGGTAGTTCCTCACTAGCGGGAGGAGCCGGGGAGCTGTTTTTT.

This clonotype was recorded many times. V and J are TRBV2 and TRBJ2-7; D remains unclear. Trimming stripped 7 bases from V and 6 bases from J, with 10 bases between. The CDR3 runs to 11 residues. Germline values: CDR1 SNHLY, CDR2 FYNNEI. The CDR3 nucleotides are TGTGCCAGCATTTGGAGAGGCGAGCAGTACTTC. Translation: CASIWRGEQYF. Drawing the rest from reference TRBV2 and TRBJ2-7, the complete variable domain is EPEVTQTPSHQVTQMGQEVILRCVPISNHLYFYWYRQILGQKVEFLVSFYNNEISEKSEIFDDQFSVERPDGSNFTLKIRSTKLEDSAMYFCASIWRGEQYFGPGTRLTVT.

The chain joins TRBV14 to TRBJ1-2; D is unresolved. CDR1 is SGHDN, CDR2 FVKESK, per germline. The CDR3 is made up of 15 amino acids. Trimming stripped 1 base from V and 2 bases from J, with 11 bases between. CDR3 sequence: CASSQVRTENYGYTF. The CDR3 coding sequence is TGTGCCAGCAGCCAAGTTAGAACGGAGAACTATGGCTACACCTTC.

This sequence joins TRBV12-3 or TRBV12-4 and TRBJ1-5; D unresolved. Trimming took 6 bases from V and 3 from J, leaving 9 bases between them. This CDR3 comprises 13 residues. CDR3 DNA: TGTGCCAGCAGAAGTCTGATCAATCAGCCCCAGCATTTT. Translation gives CASRSLINQPQHF.

This clonotype was counted between two and nine times. The chain recombines TRBV7-2 with TRBJ1-4; D uncertain. This CDR3 has 14 residues. Germline V gives CDR1 SGHTA, CDR2 FQGNSA. Trimming took off 7 bases at V and 0 bases at J, with 9 bases between the two ends. This CDR3 is CASTNFATNEKLFF. CDR3 coding DNA: TGTGCCAGCACCAACTTTGCAACTAATGAAAAACTGTTTTTT. Combining the CDR3 with reference TRBV7-2 and TRBJ1-4 gives the whole variable domain GAGVSQSPSNKVTEKGKDVELRCDPISGHTALYWYRQSLGQGLEFLIYFQGNSAPDKSGLPSDRFSAERTGGSVSTLTIQRTQQEDSAVYLCASTNFATNEKLFFGSGTQLSVL.

The V and J genes are TRBV6-1 and TRBJ1-2, with no clear D. There are 13 residues in the CDR3. V was trimmed by 6 bases and J by 8 bases, leaving 16 bases between them. From germline, CDR1 is MNHNS and CDR2 SASEGT. The CDR3 DNA is TGTGCCAGCAGCTTCCGGGGTGAAACGGGCTACACCTTC. It specifies CASSFRGETGYTF.

This clonotype was observed many times. The chain employs TRBV7-8 and TRBJ1-2; perhaps TRBD1 as D (6 bases). This CDR3 comprises 14 residues. The germline V and J ends were trimmed by 5 bases and 8 bases, with 18 bases remaining between them. The germline CDR1 and CDR2 sequences are SGHVS and FQNEAQ. In DNA form, the CDR3 reads TGTGCCAGCAGCCCCAGGGAGGGGGGTGGCGGCTACACCTTC. Its protein product is CASSPREGGGGYTF. Drawing the rest from reference TRBV7-8 and TRBJ1-2, the complete variable domain is GAGVSQSPRYKVAKRGQDVALRCDPISGHVSLFWYQQALGQGPEFLTYFQNEAQLDKSGLPSDRFFAERPEGSVSTLKIQRTQQEDSAVYLCASSPREGGGGYTFGSGTRLTVV.

The chain couples TRBV2 to TRBJ1-5; D gene unclear. The CDR3 covers 14 residues. CDR1 and CDR2 (germline): SNHLY, FYNNEI. V lost 3 bases, J lost 1 base, and 7 bases lay in between. The CDR3 DNA follows: TGTGCCAGCAGTGACTGGGCGAGCAATCAGCCCCAGCATTTT. This encodes CASSDWASNQPQHF.

This sequence joins TRBV29-1 and TRBJ1-1; perhaps TRBD1 as D (5 bases). Trimming left V 6 bases short and J 7 bases short, with 18 bases between. The CDR3 has 13 amino acids. Germline assignment: CDR1 SQVTM and CDR2 ANQGSEA. The CDR3 region is CSVASMGGLEAFF. The CDR3 DNA is TGCAGCGTCGCCTCTATGGGGGGACTTGAAGCTTTCTTT. The whole variable domain, filled in from reference TRBV29-1 and TRBJ1-1, reads SAVISQKPSRDICQRGTSLTIQCQVDSQVTMMFWYRQQPGQSLTLIATANQGSEATYESGFVIDKFPISRPNLTFSTLTVSNMSPEDSSIYLCSVASMGGLEAFFGQGTRLTVV.

The rearrangement joins TRBV7-9 to TRBJ1-5, with D maybe TRBD1 (6 bases). Trimming stripped 5 bases from V and 2 bases from J, with 10 bases between. Germline CDR1 SEHNR, CDR2 FQNEAQ (reference sequence). This CDR3 spans 14 amino acids. Here the CDR3 DNA reads TGTGCCAGCAGCACTTACAGGGGCAATCAGCCCCAGCATTTT. Protein: CASSTYRGNQPQHF. Looking up the rest from reference TRBV7-9 and TRBJ1-5 gives the full variable domain: DTGVSQNPRHKITKRGQNVTFRCDPISEHNRLYWYRQTLGQGPEFLTYFQNEAQLEKSRLLSDRFSAERPKGSFSTLEIQRTEQGDSAMYLCASSTYRGNQPQHFGDGTRLSIL.